This T cell receptor beta chain was observed in a study of sequential checkpoint blockade in melanoma. Study-wide background: Both treatment sequences were followed by maintenance nivolumab.

Germline assignment: CDR1 SGHVS and CDR2 FQNEAQ. V was clipped by 5 bases and J by 2 bases; unmatched bases: 9. CDR3 length equals 15 residues. Some clones are missing from TCRdb's copy, which holds only in-frame ones; the method was immunoSEQ multiplex PCR. The repertoire has approximately 11,000 clones, roughly 51% of them found once; the top ten carry approximately 15%. As to treatment: randomized to nivolumab then ipilimumab (arm A) or the reverse (arm B). No patient had prior DNA-damaging chemotherapy. This receptor was taken from a human donor with melanoma. The chain carries TRBV7-8 and TRBJ2-7, with 7 bases fitting TRBD1. The material sequenced was CD8+ T cells sorted from blood (inferred from file names), taken from a patient given nivolumab and ipilimumab in sequence. In DNA form, the CDR3 reads TGTGCCAGCAGCCCCCCAGACAGGGCAGCCTACGAGCAGTACTTC. Its protein is CASSPPDRAAYEQYF.